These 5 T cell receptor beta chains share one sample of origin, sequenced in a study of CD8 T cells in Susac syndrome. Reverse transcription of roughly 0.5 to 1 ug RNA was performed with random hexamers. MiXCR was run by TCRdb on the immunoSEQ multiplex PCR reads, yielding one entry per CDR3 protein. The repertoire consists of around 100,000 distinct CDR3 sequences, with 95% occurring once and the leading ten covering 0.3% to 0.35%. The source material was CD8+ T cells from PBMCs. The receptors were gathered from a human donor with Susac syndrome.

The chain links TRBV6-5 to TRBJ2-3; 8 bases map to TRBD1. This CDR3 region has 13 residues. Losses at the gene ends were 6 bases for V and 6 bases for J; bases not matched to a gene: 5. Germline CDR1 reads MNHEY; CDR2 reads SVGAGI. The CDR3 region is CASRRTGKDTQYF. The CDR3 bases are TGTGCCAGCAGACGGACAGGGAAGGATACGCAGTATTTT.

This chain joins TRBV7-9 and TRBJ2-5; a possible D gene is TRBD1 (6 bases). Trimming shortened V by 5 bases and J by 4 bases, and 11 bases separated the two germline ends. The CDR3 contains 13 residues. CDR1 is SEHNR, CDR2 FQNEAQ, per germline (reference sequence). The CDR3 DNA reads TGTGCCAGCAGCGGCGGACAGTTAGAGACCCAGTACTTC. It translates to CASSGGQLETQYF.

CDR3 amino acids: CSVGTGDSYEQYF. The CDR3 DNA sequence: TGCAGCGTCGGGACTGGGGACTCCTACGAGCAGTACTTC. The gene calls are TRBV29-1 and TRBJ2-7; perhaps TRBD2 as D (6 bases). Trimming left V 6 bases short and J 0 bases short, with 12 bases between. Per germline, CDR1 SQVTM and CDR2 ANQGSEA. The CDR3 sequence is 13 residues long.

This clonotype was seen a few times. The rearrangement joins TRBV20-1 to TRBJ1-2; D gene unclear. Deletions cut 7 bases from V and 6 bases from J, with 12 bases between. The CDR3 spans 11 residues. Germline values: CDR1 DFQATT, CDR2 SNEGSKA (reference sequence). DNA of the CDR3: TGCAGTGTTCCGGGTATGGATGGCTACACCTTC. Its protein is CSVPGMDGYTF.

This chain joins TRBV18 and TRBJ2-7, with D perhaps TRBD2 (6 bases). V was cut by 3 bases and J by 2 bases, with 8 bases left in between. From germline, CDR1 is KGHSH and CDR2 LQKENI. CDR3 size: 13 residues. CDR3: CASSPREAYEQYF. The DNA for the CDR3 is TGTGCCAGCTCACCGCGGGAAGCCTACGAGCAGTACTTC.